Described below is a single T cell receptor beta chain sequence and its context. Its matching antigen is unknown. This sample is drawn from a study of cytotoxic CD8 clonotypes in ibrutinib-treated CLL. Generated by immunoSEQ multiplex PCR, the TCRdb table keeps only in-frame clones and is missing some. The sample has 60,000 or so clones, roughly 59% seen once. General study results and limits: Relative to age-matched healthy donors, clonality at baseline was higher, and it tracked circulating CD8+ T-cell counts. Baseline levels were approached again at progression, after clonality had risen at ibrutinib response.

This CDR3 contains 19 residues. The ends lost 1 base at V and 5 bases at J; junction bases unmatched: 13. Germline lookup yields CDR1 LGHNA and CDR2 YNFKEQ. Extraction of 1.5 to 2.5 micrograms of genomic DNA from cryopreserved PBMCs supplied material for TCR beta libraries. The chain employs TRBV4-2 and TRBJ2-2; 10 nucleotides align to TRBD2. This specimen was PBMCs, taken after 12 months of ibrutinib treatment. The clonotype was recovered from a human donor with chronic lymphocytic leukemia. CDR3 DNA sequence: TGTGCCAGCAGCCAAGGATGGGCTAGCGGGAGTGTTTGGACCGGGGAGCTGTTTTTT. Translation: CASSQGWASGSVWTGELFF.